The T cell receptor beta chain under discussion was sequenced for a study of blood T cell repertoires in COVID-19 (dated by TCRdb to the early 2020s). About the investigation overall: Samples covering the acute and convalescent phases of COVID-19 were provided by collaborators in the United States, Italy and Spain. A freely available public database, intended as a resource for researchers studying the immune response to SARS-CoV-2, is where the repertoires were released. Nearly every sample came with metadata listing a de-identified subject ID, COVID-19 status, age in years and sex. The prospective study material was composed of cDNA or gDNA derived from T cells, B-cell-depleted T cells, or PBMCs. HLA class I and class II types, where available, came from metadata supplied by the sample provider rather than from assay-based typing. Samples came from the ongoing ImmuneRACE study (first 160 participants) plus 1,254 subjects from 6 global collaborators. Deeply sampled blood TCRbeta repertoires from subjects exposed to, actively infected with, or recovered from COVID-19 were included in the dataset.

What the study reported, not specific to this receptor: The quantity of clinical and demographic metadata differed by source and by participant and was supplied without curation.

Collaborating institutions collected whole blood in K2EDTA tubes following their own protocols. For TCRbeta analysis, collaborators shipped samples in one of three forms: frozen whole blood, isolated PBMCs, or DNA extracted from either of those sample types. TCRbeta CDR3 regions were amplified from genomic DNA by means of the immunoSEQ Assay, a bias-controlled multiplex PCR. As for the original processing: The number of nucleated cells in each sample was estimated from the amplification of reference gene primers within the assay. To quantify the absolute abundance of each unique TCRbeta CDR3 rearrangement, sequence reads were collapsed and filtered. Productive Simpson clonality was computed per sample as the square root of Simpson's diversity index over productive rearrangements. Imported from immuneACCESS, the table was reduced by TCRdb to in-frame sequences with V and J called. These copies leave out some clones; in studies compared against another copy, an unresolved V gene accounts for under half, and the cause of the remainder is not known. Clone size and V and J calls were adopted from that table, with D and trimming inferred from the DNA. The sample table holds about 110,000 clones, of which 80% to 90% were seen once. The ten largest clonotypes hold 2% to 3% of the sample.

Concerning this clone itself: Its antigen has not been determined. The record has no base qualities; no much larger clone is one base away.

This sequence was found in a human donor in a cohort sampled during active COVID-19. Sequencing was done on a sample of peripheral blood.

Here the CDR3 is given as CASSFRRRGSGNTIYF. The nucleotide sequence reads TGTGCCAGCAGTTTCAGACGGCGAGGCTCTGGAAACACCATATATTTT. Rearrangement joined TRBV28 to TRBJ1-3; the D gene is not confidently resolved. V drops 3 bases and J drops 0 bases, leaving 12 bases in between. The germline V gene sets CDR1 to MDHEN and CDR2 to SYDVKM. From cysteine to phenylalanine, the CDR3 is 16 amino acids long. CDR3 DNA is the only sequence kept; it has 48 bases, read in frame from the first base.